Shown below are 13 T cell receptor beta chains from a single sample sequenced in a study of cytomegalovirus exposure and HLA in healthy donors. This PCR relied on a set of 60 Vbeta primers and 13 Jbeta primers. TCRdb's copy holds only in-frame clones and misses some; the assay was immunoSEQ multiplex PCR. The data contain 100,000 to 150,000 clones, approximately 69% of them seen just once; the ten biggest clones take up roughly 11%. Material: PBMCs. The receptor source for this set is a woman aged 50 to 60 in good health and CMV-seropositive.

The chain links TRBV7-2 to TRBJ1-2, with a possible D match to TRBD1 (6 bases). The length of the CDR3 is 13 residues. Germline CDR1 SGHTA, CDR2 FQGNSA. V lost 4 bases, J lost 2 bases, and 8 bases lay in between. CDR3 sequence (DNA): TGTGCCAGCAGCTCGGACAGCAACTATGGCTACACCTTC. It specifies CASSSDSNYGYTF.

The sample holds a few counts of this clone. V and J are TRBV7-8 and TRBJ2-3; 8 positions match TRBD2. Germline V gene lookup returns CDR1 SGHVS and CDR2 FQNEAQ. The CDR3 extends over 15 amino acids. V trimming: 1 base; J trimming: 11 bases; junction bases outside the gene matches: 11. CDR3 region: CASSLESGGPLRQYF. The DNA for the CDR3 is TGTGCCAGCAGCTTAGAGTCGGGAGGGCCCCTGCGGCAGTATTTT.

The chain links TRBV15 to TRBJ2-7, with a weak D call TRBD1 (6 bases). The CDR3 runs 15 residues. Germline-derived CDR1 and CDR2 are LNHNV and YYDKDF (reference sequence). Trimming stripped 1 base from V and 1 base from J, with 11 bases between. Here the CDR3 reads CATSRAGALSYEQYF. The CDR3 DNA follows: TGTGCCACCAGCAGAGCAGGGGCCCTTTCCTACGAGCAGTACTTC.

The rearrangement uses TRBV30 and TRBJ2-7; D is unclear. Germline V gene data show CDR1 as GTSNPN and CDR2 as SVGIG (reference sequence). The ends were cut back, 5 bases at V and 0 bases at J, with 14 bases in the middle. This CDR3 is 14 amino acids long. The CDR3 loop is CAWALEASSYEQYF. The CDR3 DNA reads as TGTGCCTGGGCCCTCGAGGCGTCCTCCTACGAGCAGTACTTC.

This clone was picked up a small number of times. J is TRBJ2-1 and V is TRBV7-2, with D uncertain. Germline loops: CDR1 SGHTA, CDR2 FQGNSA. CDR3 length: 12 residues. Trimming removed 2 bases from V and 6 bases from J, with 5 bases in between. This chain's CDR3 is CASSLMSNEQFF. CDR3 in DNA: TGTGCCAGCAGCTTAATGAGCAATGAGCAGTTCTTC.

This clone was seen a single time. This chain joins TRBV19 and TRBJ1-3, with 12 bases aligning to TRBD1. V was pared by 8 bases and J by 6 bases, with 5 bases of the junction left unmatched. CDR1 and CDR2 from the germline V gene are LNHDA and SQIVND (reference sequence). This CDR3 is built from 14 residues. In DNA, the CDR3 is TGTGCCAGTGGGGACAGGGGGCGTGAAAACACCATATATTTT. Protein product: CASGDRGRENTIYF.

The chain recombines TRBV4-2 with TRBJ2-3; 10 bases align to TRBD2. V was clipped by 1 base and J by 2 bases; unmatched bases: 9. The CDR3 totals 18 residues. The germline CDR1 and CDR2 sequences are LGHNA and YNFKEQ. CDR3 sequence reads: CASSQAPLLAGATDTQYF. In DNA, the CDR3 is TGTGCCAGCAGCCAAGCCCCCCTGCTAGCGGGGGCCACAGATACGCAGTATTTT.

The chain employs TRBV28 and TRBJ2-7; 11 nucleotides align to TRBD2. This CDR3 region has 14 residues. The V gene end was trimmed by 8 bases and the J gene end by 0 bases; junction bases not matched to a gene: 3. The germline CDR1 and CDR2 sequences are MDHEN and SYDVKM. The CDR3 loop reads CASGTSGFSYEQYF. CDR3 DNA sequence: TGTGCCAGCGGGACTAGCGGTTTCTCCTACGAGCAGTACTTC.

The J gene is TRBJ2-2, the V gene TRBV18, with D unclear. V lost 3 bases, J lost 0 bases, and 17 bases lay in between. CDR1 and CDR2 (germline): KGHSH, LQKENI. The CDR3 runs 18 residues. The CDR3 DNA reads TGTGCCAGCTCACCTCTGAGACTTCAACTATCGAACACCGGGGAGCTGTTTTTT. Translation gives CASSPLRLQLSNTGELFF.

The CDR3 spells CASSVQGANEKLFF. As DNA, the CDR3 is TGTGCCAGCAGTGTACAGGGGGCGAATGAAAAACTGTTTTTT. The gene calls are TRBV2 and TRBJ1-4; 9 bases are a match to TRBD1. The CDR3 covers 14 residues. From germline, CDR1 is SNHLY and CDR2 FYNNEI. V shed 4 bases, J shed 5 bases, and the junction held 2 bases outside the gene matches.

The genes are TRBV28 and TRBJ2-3; a weak D match, TRBD2 (6 bases). This CDR3 contains 15 residues. V was cut by 3 bases and J by 6 bases, with 16 bases left in between. The germline V gene has CDR1 MDHEN and CDR2 SYDVKM. CDR3 sequence: CASSLAGSSADTQYF. DNA of the CDR3: TGTGCCAGCAGTTTGGCGGGGAGTAGCGCGGATACGCAGTATTTT.

This clone appeared a few times. The V call is TRBV7-9, the J call TRBJ2-7, with 12 nucleotides matching TRBD2. The germline CDR1 and CDR2 sequences are SEHNR and FQNEAQ (reference sequence). Trimming removed 1 base from V and 9 bases from J; junction bases left unmatched: 7. The length of the CDR3 is 15 residues. CDR3 bases: TGTGCCAGCAGCTTAGGACTCCTAGCGGGAGGGGTGCAGTACTTC. It translates to CASSLGLLAGGVQYF. Using reference TRBV7-9 and TRBJ2-7 for the parts outside the CDR3, the full variable domain is DTGVSQNPRHKITKRGQNVTFRCDPISEHNRLYWYRQTLGQGPEFLTYFQNEAQLEKSRLLSDRFSAERPKGSFSTLEIQRTEQGDSAMYLCASSLGLLAGGVQYFGPGTRLTVT.

The chain carries TRBV29-1 and TRBJ2-1; D remains unclear. The CDR3 is 14 residues long. V lost 2 bases and J 8 bases, leaving 16 bases between the germline ends. Germline CDR1 SQVTM, CDR2 ANQGSEA. Here the CDR3 reads CSVEWAVPDDEQFF. DNA for the CDR3: TGCAGCGTTGAATGGGCTGTCCCGGATGATGAGCAGTTCTTC.